This is a list of T cell receptor beta chains from one sample in a study of CD8 T cells in ankylosing spondylitis. One entry per CDR3 protein, called by TCRdb with MiXCR from the 5' RACE reads. The sample has 85,000 to 100,000 distinct CDR3 sequences, about 8.8% seen once. The source material was blood, either unsorted or a sorted T cell fraction (not recorded which). The receptors come from a male donor with ankylosing spondylitis or in good health (not recorded which). CDR3s include the opening cysteine and the closing phenylalanine or tryptophan. A D gene is named only where the DNA matches it firmly. Not all rows give a size; the values are once, few, many and, for expanded clones, a class.

>TRBV6-1|TRBD1|14|TRBJ1-2|many
TGTGCCAGCAGGCACAGGGGGGAGAACTATGGCTACACCTTC
CASRHRGENYGYTF
>TRBV6-2/TRBV6-3|NA|13|TRBJ2-1|many
TGTGCCAGCCGAGTAAGCCGGGGAGATGAGCAGTTCTTC
CASRVSRGDEQFF
>TRBV2|TRBD2|14|TRBJ2-1|many
TGTGCCAGCAGTGTTAGCGGGGGGGCCAATGAGCAGTTCTTC
CASSVSGGANEQFF
>TRBV6-5|TRBD1|17|TRBJ1-3|many
TGTGCCAGCAGTTACTCGACAGGGCAGAGCTCTGGAAACACCATATATTTT
CASSYSTGQSSGNTIYF
>TRBV11-2|NA|14|TRBJ2-5|NA
TGTGCCAGCAGCTCCAATTGGGACTTAGAGACCCAGTACTTC
CASSSNWDLETQYF
>TRBV6-1|TRBD1|14|TRBJ2-7|many
TGTGCCAGCAGGACAGGGGCAAGCTCCTACGAGCAGTACTTC
CASRTGASSYEQYF
>TRBV28|NA|13|TRBJ2-2|many
TGTGCCAGCAGCCCGAGCGTTGCCGGGGAGCTGTTTTTT
CASSPSVAGELFF
>TRBV12-3/TRBV12-4|TRBD1|15|TRBJ1-5|many
TGTGCCAGCAGCCCGACAGGGGGAGGCAATCAGCCCCAGCATTTT
CASSPTGGGNQPQHF
>TRBV11-2|NA|16|TRBJ2-1|many
TGTGCCAGCAGCTTACCTACAGAGCTCCCCTACAATGAGCAGTTCTTC
CASSLPTELPYNEQFF
>TRBV20-1|TRBD2|14|TRBJ2-7|many
TGCAGTGCTAGAAAAGCGGGGGGGCGAGGCGAGCAGTACTTC
CSARKAGGRGEQYF
>TRBV11-1|NA|12|TRBJ1-2|many
TGTGCCAGCAGCCCCGGGGTCTATGGCTACACCTTC
CASSPGVYGYTF
>TRBV5-1|NA|16|TRBJ1-5|many
TGCGCCAGCAGCATAATCGGACCATATAGCAATCAGCCCCAGCATTTT
CASSIIGPYSNQPQHF
>TRBV6-1|TRBD2|16|TRBJ2-1|few
TGTGCCAGCAGAGCCAGGGGGACTAGCGGATACAATGAGCAGTTCTTC
CASRARGTSGYNEQFF
>TRBV7-2|NA|13|TRBJ2-3|many
TGTGCCAGCAGCTTACCCTCTACAGATACGCAGTATTTT
CASSLPSTDTQYF
>TRBV20-1|TRBD2|16|TRBJ2-2|NA
TGCTGTGCTAGAGATTTGATAGCGGGGCCAACCGGGGAGCTGTTTTTT
CCARDLIAGPTGELFF
>TRBV29-1|NA|16|TRBJ1-5|many
TGCAGCGTTGAAGGCGGGAAAACCTATAGCAATCAGCCCCAGCATTTT
CSVEGGKTYSNQPQHF
>TRBV5-1|NA|14|TRBJ1-6|few
TGCGCCAGCAGCTTGGGCGACGGCGGTTCACCCCTCCACTTT
CASSLGDGGSPLHF
>TRBV25-1|TRBD1|14|TRBJ1-2|many
TGTGCCAGCAGTCCGGACAGGGTAAACTATGGCTACACCTTC
CASSPDRVNYGYTF
>TRBV11-2|NA|15|TRBJ2-7|many
TGTGCCAGCAGCTTAGAAGTCACCACTCTGAGGGAGCAGTACTTC
CASSLEVTTLREQYF
>TRBV5-1|TRBD2|13|TRBJ2-1|many
TGCGCCAGCAGCTCCTACCGGGGGGATGAGCAGTTCTTC
CASSSYRGDEQFF
>TRBV2|NA|16|TRBJ2-2|many
TGTGCCAGCAGTGAATACTGGCAGGGAGGAACCGGGGAGCTGTTTTTT
CASSEYWQGGTGELFF
>TRBV5-1|NA|12|TRBJ2-1|many
TGCGCCAGCAGCCAGGGCGACAATGAGCAGTTCTTC
CASSQGDNEQFF
>TRBV24-1|TRBD1|17|TRBJ1-5|many
TGTGCCACCAGTGACCGGGACAGGGGGCGAGTAGATCAGCCCCAGCATTTT
CATSDRDRGRVDQPQHF
>TRBV9|NA|14|TRBJ1-1|many
TGTGCCAGCAGCCAGCTTGGGGGCGGCACTGAAGCTTTCTTT
CASSQLGGGTEAFF
>TRBV11-2|NA|14|TRBJ1-1|few
TGTGCCAGCAGCGGGACAAACTCGAACACTGAAGCTTTCTTT
CASSGTNSNTEAFF
>TRBV5-5|NA|13|TRBJ2-1|few
TGTGCCAGCAGCCTGGGTTGGGGCTATGAGCAGTTCTTC
CASSLGWGYEQFF
>TRBV3-1|NA|13|TRBJ1-2|many
TGTGCCAGCAGCCAAGCGGGGCTCGGTGGCTACACCTTC
CASSQAGLGGYTF
>TRBV13|TRBD2|16|TRBJ2-7|many
TGTGCCAGCAGCTTAGGCGCGGGGGTCATGTCCTACGAGCAGTACTTC
CASSLGAGVMSYEQYF
>TRBV11-2|NA|15|TRBJ2-5|many
TGTGCCAGCAGCTTAGATTCGTGGGACCAAGAGACCCAGTACTTC
CASSLDSWDQETQYF
>TRBV7-6|NA|15|TRBJ2-7|many
TGTGCCAGCAGCTTAGTTGGTGCGGGCAGCTACGAGCAGTACTTC
CASSLVGAGSYEQYF
>TRBV5-1|NA|13|TRBJ2-1|many
TGCGCCAGCAGCTTGGGACGGGACAATGAGCAGTTCTTC
CASSLGRDNEQFF
>TRBV5-1|TRBD1|14|TRBJ1-1|many
TGCGCCAGCAGCGCGGGACAGCCGATCACTGAAGCTTTCTTT
CASSAGQPITEAFF
>TRBV3-1|NA|17|TRBJ2-7|few
TGTGCCTGCAGCCAGATTACGACACGGGACGGAGCCTACGAGCAGTACTTC
CACSQITTRDGAYEQYF
>TRBV30|TRBD1|15|TRBJ1-4|few
TGTGCCTCCGGGACAGGGAACGCGCTGGCTGAAAAACTGTTTTTT
CASGTGNALAEKLFF
>TRBV7-2|NA|16|TRBJ2-7|many
TGTGCCAGCAGCTTAGAGACATTTCCGCCTCAGAACGAGCAGTACTTC
CASSLETFPPQNEQYF
>TRBV20-1|TRBD1|13|TRBJ2-2|many
TGCAGTGCTCTGGACAGGGCGGCCGGGGAGCTGTTTTTT
CSALDRAAGELFF
>TRBV29-1|TRBD1|15|TRBJ2-1|many
TGCAGCGCCCGAAAGGGGGGACAGGGTGGCAATGAGCAGTTCTTC
CSARKGGQGGNEQFF
>TRBV20-1|TRBD1|14|TRBJ1-2|many
TGCAGTGCTAGAGGAGGGGGCAAGAACTATGGCTACACCTTC
CSARGGGKNYGYTF